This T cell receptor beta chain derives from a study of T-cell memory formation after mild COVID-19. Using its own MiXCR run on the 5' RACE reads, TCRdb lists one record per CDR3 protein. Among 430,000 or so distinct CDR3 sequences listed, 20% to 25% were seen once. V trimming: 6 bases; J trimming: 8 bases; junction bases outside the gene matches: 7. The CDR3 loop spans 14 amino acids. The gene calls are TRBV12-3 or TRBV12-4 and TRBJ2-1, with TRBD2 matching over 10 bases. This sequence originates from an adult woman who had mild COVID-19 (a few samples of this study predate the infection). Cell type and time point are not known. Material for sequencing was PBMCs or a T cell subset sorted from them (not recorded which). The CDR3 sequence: CASSRLAGGDEQFF. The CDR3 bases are TGTGCCAGCAGCCGACTAGCGGGTGGCGATGAGCAGTTCTTC.